This TCR beta chain was sequenced during a study of PD-1 blockade in classical Hodgkin lymphoma. General study findings and limits: TCR diversity in CD4+, not CD8+, cells rose significantly by C4D1.

TCRdb keeps only in-frame clones here, not all; method: immunoSEQ multiplex PCR. The data show around 10,000 clones, about three quarters seen once. A word on this clone: Antigen: not known.

V was shortened by 1 base and J by 1 base, with 8 bases between the two germline ends. CDR1 and CDR2 (germline): SEHNR, FQNEAQ (reference sequence). The CDR3 is 15 amino acids. After autologous stem cell transplantation all patients relapsed, and prior brentuximab vedotin exposure differed between cohorts. Complete response, partial response or progressive disease constituted the best responses recorded. Sequences were derived from peripheral blood mononuclear cells (PBMCs), sampled at baseline. The source of this sequence is a human donor with classical Hodgkin lymphoma. The chain links TRBV7-9 to TRBJ1-5; tentative D call: TRBD1 (5 bases). CDR3 DNA: TGTGCCAGCAGCTTAGGAGGGGCAAGCAATCAGCCCCAGCATTTT. Encoded protein: CASSLGGASNQPQHF. Supplemented by reference TRBV7-9 and TRBJ1-5, the full variable domain reads DTGVSQNPRHKITKRGQNVTFRCDPISEHNRLYWYRQTLGQGPEFLTYFQNEAQLEKSRLLSDRFSAERPKGSFSTLEIQRTEQGDSAMYLCASSLGGASNQPQHFGDGTRLSIL.